Shown below are 10 T cell receptor beta chains from a single sample sequenced in a study of shared T cell receptors in the human thymus. TCRdb's table, derived via immunoSEQ multiplex PCR, lists solely in-frame clones and lacks some. The sample has approximately 400,000 clones, roughly 94% seen once. Sequenced material: thymocytes. The source of these receptors is a human donor.

This chain joins TRBV11-2 and TRBJ1-3; 7 nucleotides align to TRBD1. The CDR3 has 14 residues. Germline V gene lookup returns CDR1 SGHAT and CDR2 FQNNGV. J was trimmed by 8 bases and V by 2 bases; bases with no gene match: 6. In DNA, the CDR3 is TGTGCCAGCAGCTTAAGGACAGGCGAGCACACCATATATTTT. Translated, it gives CASSLRTGEHTIYF.

The V and J genes are TRBV7-2 and TRBJ1-6, with D tentatively TRBD1 (5 bases). Trimming left V 3 bases short and J 8 bases short, with 11 bases between. Germline CDR1 reads SGHTA; CDR2 reads FQGNSA. This CDR3 is built from 14 residues. The CDR3 sequence is CASSLLGAHSPLHF. As DNA, the CDR3 is TGTGCCAGCAGCTTGCTCGGGGCCCATTCACCCCTCCACTTT.

The chain employs TRBV5-5 and TRBJ1-1, with D unclear. This CDR3 comprises 14 residues. CDR1 SGHKS and CDR2 YYEKEE come from the germline V gene (reference sequence). Trimming removed 3 bases from V and 5 bases from J, with 14 bases in between. CDR3 coding DNA: TGTGCCAGCAGCTACGGGGAGGCGGGTACTGAAGCTTTCTTT. Translated: CASSYGEAGTEAFF.

The chain is built from TRBV5-1 and TRBJ2-7, with unresolved D. This CDR3 spans 16 amino acids. Trimming stripped 0 bases from V and 0 bases from J, with 13 bases between. CDR1 is SGHRS and CDR2 is YFSETQ in the germline V gene. CDR3 region: CASSLGWGSRSYEQYF. The CDR3 bases are TGCGCCAGCAGCTTGGGGTGGGGATCCCGCTCCTACGAGCAGTACTTC.

This clone was picked up one time. The chain has TRBV6-1 and TRBJ2-5; 7 positions agree with TRBD1. The V and J ends lost 6 bases and 2 bases, in that order; junction bases with no gene match: 9. Per the germline V gene, CDR1 is MNHNS and CDR2 is SASEGT. CDR3 length: 15 amino acids. In DNA form, the CDR3 reads TGTGCCAGCAGGTTACTAAGGGACAGTCAAGAGACCCAGTACTTC. Its translation is CASRLLRDSQETQYF.

This clone appeared a few times. V usage is TRBV19 and J usage is TRBJ1-5, with D perhaps matching TRBD1 (5 bases). There are 14 residues in the CDR3. V was shortened by 2 bases and J by 3 bases, with 8 bases between the two germline ends. In germline, CDR1 is LNHDA, CDR2 SQIVND (reference sequence). Written as DNA, the CDR3 is TGTGCCAGTAGTATACGACAGCACAATCAGCCCCAGCATTTT. Its protein product is CASSIRQHNQPQHF.

This chain links TRBV4-1 with TRBJ2-2; TRBD1 aligns across 11 bases. This CDR3 has 17 amino acids. J gave up 3 bases and V 4 bases, and 7 bases lay outside the gene matches. Germline V lookup: CDR1 MGHRA, CDR2 YSYEKL. DNA for the CDR3: TGCGCCAGCAGCCGGGACAGGGGGACCTTAGACACCGGGGAGCTGTTTTTT. This codes for CASSRDRGTLDTGELFF.

This clone appeared a single time. The V call is TRBV28, the J call TRBJ1-5; 9 bases agree with TRBD1. Germline CDR1 is MDHEN and CDR2 is SYDVKM. The V gene end was trimmed by 3 bases and the J gene end by 5 bases; junction bases not matched to a gene: 17. This CDR3 has 19 residues. The CDR3 DNA follows: TGTGCCAGCAGTTTCCGGGACAGGGTGGGTAGTGGGCCGGATCAGCCCCAGCATTTT. It specifies CASSFRDRVGSGPDQPQHF.

The J gene is TRBJ1-2, the V gene TRBV6-5; 9 bases are shared with TRBD1. This CDR3 contains 15 residues. V shed 5 bases and J 6 bases; nucleotides not matched to a gene: 10. The germline V gene has CDR1 MNHEY and CDR2 SVGAGI. This chain's CDR3 is CASSPGQGPANGYTF. The CDR3 DNA follows: TGTGCCAGCAGTCCCGGACAGGGGCCTGCTAATGGCTACACCTTC.

V gene TRBV7-6 combines with J gene TRBJ2-1; 8 nucleotides agree with TRBD2. This CDR3 region has 16 residues. CDR1 is SGHVS and CDR2 is FNYEAQ in the germline V gene. J was trimmed by 4 bases and V by 5 bases; bases with no gene match: 10. Here the CDR3 DNA reads TGTGCCAGCAGCAAGCCCGGGCGGGAGGTTTACAATGAGCAGTTCTTC. Residues: CASSKPGREVYNEQFF.